A single TCR beta chain is shown here with its context. The sample originates from a study of blood T cell repertoires in COVID-19. Clones were sequenced by immunoSEQ multiplex PCR, and TCRdb holds only the in-frame ones, with some missing. The data show some 220,000 clones, roughly 84% seen once. The V gene end was trimmed by 4 bases and the J gene end by 5 bases; junction bases not matched to a gene: 11. The CDR3 has 16 residues. Germline assignment: CDR1 MNHNS and CDR2 SASEGT. What was sequenced was peripheral blood. The clonotype originates from a woman in her thirties who had recovered from COVID-19. V gene TRBV6-1 combines with J gene TRBJ2-3; 8 bases are shared with TRBD2. CDR3 DNA sequence: TGTGCCAGCAGTGGTACTAGCGGCGAAGTGGGAGATACGCAGTATTTT. Its protein product is CASSGTSGEVGDTQYF.